The T cell receptor beta chain described here comes from a study of T cells in women clearing cervical HPV infection. Measured with immunoSEQ multiplex PCR; TCRdb has only the in-frame clones, and not every one. The sample data list 40,000 or so clones. All donors had a single incident cervical HPV16 infection, not prevalent. The TCR originated in a woman between 18 and 70 years old with a cervical HPV16 infection that either progressed to CIN3+ or cleared (not recorded which). The sequenced material came from blood buffy coat.

This CDR3 reads CSASRRRRNTIYF. Incomplete CDR3 DNA: TGCAGTGCTAGCCGACGGCGGCGAAACACC. The chain uses TRBV20-1 and TRBJ1-3; the D is unclear. The sequenced fragment ends 3 residues before the CDR3 boundary, so the rest is inferred from the germline J gene. CDR3 length: 13 residues. Germline values: CDR1 DFQATT, CDR2 SNEGSKA (reference sequence). Trimming removed 3 bases from V and 5 bases from J, with 11 bases in between.